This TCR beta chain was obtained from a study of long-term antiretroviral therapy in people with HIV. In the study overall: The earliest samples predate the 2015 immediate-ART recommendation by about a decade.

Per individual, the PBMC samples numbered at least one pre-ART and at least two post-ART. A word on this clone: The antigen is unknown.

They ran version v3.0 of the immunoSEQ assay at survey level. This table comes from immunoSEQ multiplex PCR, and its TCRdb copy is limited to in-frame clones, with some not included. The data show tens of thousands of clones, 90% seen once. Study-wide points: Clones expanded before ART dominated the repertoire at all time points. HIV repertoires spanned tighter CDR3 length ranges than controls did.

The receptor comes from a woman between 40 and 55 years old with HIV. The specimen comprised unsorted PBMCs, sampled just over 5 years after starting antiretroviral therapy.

The CDR3 bases are TGTGCCAGCAGTCCCTTTGGGGGACAGAGCTCCTACAATGAGCAGTTCTTC. Translated, it gives CASSPFGGQSSYNEQFF. V gene TRBV2 combines with J gene TRBJ2-1; 7 nucleotides align to TRBD1. V gave up 5 bases and J gave up 0 bases; unmatched junction bases: 10. Germline-derived CDR1 and CDR2 are SNHLY and FYNNEI. The CDR3 contains 17 residues.